Following are 11 T cell receptor beta chains from one sample sequenced in a study of blood T cell repertoires in COVID-19. Measured with immunoSEQ multiplex PCR; TCRdb has only the in-frame clones, and not every one. The sample carries about 110,000 clones, 80% to 90% recorded once. Material for sequencing was peripheral blood. The receptor set was obtained from a woman aged 80 or over with active or convalescent COVID-19.

The chain links TRBV28 to TRBJ2-7, with a weak D call TRBD2 (6 bases). The CDR3 extends over 14 amino acids. V was shortened by 3 bases and J by 4 bases, with 13 bases between the two germline ends. Germline V lookup: CDR1 MDHEN, CDR2 SYDVKM. The CDR3 loop reads CASSLQMTSYEQYF. CDR3 coding DNA: TGTGCCAGCAGTTTGCAGATGACTAGTTACGAGCAGTACTTC.

The chain carries TRBV28 and TRBJ2-3, with 9 bases that match TRBD2. The V and J ends lost 3 bases and 4 bases, in that order; junction bases with no gene match: 11. Germline values: CDR1 MDHEN, CDR2 SYDVKM. The CDR3 is 17 residues long. As DNA, the CDR3 is TGTGCCAGCAGTTTTCCCGGGCTGTTAGCGGGGGCAGATACGCAGTATTTT. It encodes CASSFPGLLAGADTQYF.

The chain links TRBV28 to TRBJ2-7, with D uncertain. CDR1 MDHEN and CDR2 SYDVKM come from the germline V gene. There are 12 residues in the CDR3. Deletions cut 6 bases from V and 1 base from J, with 7 bases between. This chain's CDR3 is CASSTTSYEQYF. The CDR3 coding sequence is TGTGCCAGCAGCACAACGTCCTACGAGCAGTACTTC.

This clone was recorded once. This sequence joins TRBV27 and TRBJ2-1; TRBD1 matches at 9 bases. V dropped 6 bases and J dropped 4; count of bases not matched to a gene: 10. The V gene's germline CDR1 is MNHEY and CDR2 SMNVEV (reference sequence). The CDR3 spans 16 residues. CDR3 amino acids: CASSRTGQGGYNEQFF. CDR3 in DNA: TGTGCCAGCAGCCGAACGGGACAGGGAGGATACAATGAGCAGTTCTTC.

This clone occurred a few times. This chain connects TRBV5-1 to TRBJ2-7; the match to TRBD1 covers 7 bases. This CDR3 comprises 14 residues. Germline lookup yields CDR1 SGHRS and CDR2 YFSETQ. After removal of 1 base from V and 2 bases from J, the junction contained 3 bases not matched to a gene. CDR3 sequence (DNA): TGCGCCAGCAGCTTGACAGGGACAGCCTACGAGCAGTACTTC. Residues: CASSLTGTAYEQYF. Combining the CDR3 with reference TRBV5-1 and TRBJ2-7 gives the whole variable domain KAGVTQTPRYLIKTRGQQVTLSCSPISGHRSVSWYQQTPGQGLQFLFEYFSETQRNKGNFPGRFSGRQFSNSRSEMNVSTLELGDSALYLCASSLTGTAYEQYFGPGTRLTVT.

The chain combines TRBV6-5 with TRBJ1-5; the D is unclear. CDR3 size: 14 residues. Germline lookup yields CDR1 MNHEY and CDR2 SVGAGI. The V end was cut by 8 bases, the J end by 9 bases, with 20 bases between. CDR3 region: CASLPEGDVGPQHF. The CDR3 bases are TGTGCCAGCCTCCCAGAGGGCGACGTCGGGCCCCAGCATTTT.

This sequence joins TRBV28 and TRBJ2-3, with a tentative D call TRBD2 (5 bases). CDR1 and CDR2 (germline): MDHEN, SYDVKM. Between the trimmed V and J ends, which lost 8 bases and 0 bases, there was a span of 15 bases. The CDR3 contains 15 residues. The CDR3 coding sequence is TGTGCCAGCCTGGGTAGGAGCGGTAGCACAGATACGCAGTATTTT. As protein: CASLGRSGSTDTQYF.

This chain uses TRBV3-1 (or the pseudogene TRBV3-2) with TRBJ2-1; D remains unclear. V lost 4 bases and J 10 bases, leaving 8 bases between the germline ends. Germline assignment: CDR1 LGHDT and CDR2 YNNKEL (reference sequence). This CDR3 region has 11 residues. The chain's CDR3 is CASSRGREQFF. CDR3 nucleotide sequence: TGTGCCAGCAGCCGTGGGCGAGAGCAGTTCTTC.

This sequence joins TRBV10-3 and TRBJ2-7; TRBD1 aligns across 10 bases. Unmatched junction bases numbered 14, after V lost 6 bases and J lost 9 bases. The CDR3 extends over 15 amino acids. Germline CDR1 is ENHRY and CDR2 is SYGVKD. The CDR3 nucleotides read TGTGCCATCAGAAACGGACAGGGGGAAACTACAGGGCAGTACTTC. Translation: CAIRNGQGETTGQYF.

This clone was picked up one time. The chain recombines TRBV29-1 with TRBJ1-1; D may be TRBD1 (5 bases). CDR3 size: 14 residues. Germline V gives CDR1 SQVTM, CDR2 ANQGSEA. V lost 4 bases and J lost 11, with 23 bases in between. The CDR3 sequence: CSVALGVPFLEAFF. The CDR3 DNA follows: TGCAGCGTTGCTTTAGGGGTCCCTTTTCTTGAGGCTTTCTTT.

This chain connects TRBV4-2 to TRBJ1-1; a possible D gene is TRBD1 (5 bases). V lost 4 bases, J lost 0 bases, and 15 bases lay in between. The CDR3 contains 16 residues. CDR1 LGHNA and CDR2 YNFKEQ come from the germline V gene. CDR3 nucleotide sequence: TGTGCCAGCAGCCCTGTCGAGAGACAGCTGAACACTGAAGCTTTCTTT. Encoded protein: CASSPVERQLNTEAFF.